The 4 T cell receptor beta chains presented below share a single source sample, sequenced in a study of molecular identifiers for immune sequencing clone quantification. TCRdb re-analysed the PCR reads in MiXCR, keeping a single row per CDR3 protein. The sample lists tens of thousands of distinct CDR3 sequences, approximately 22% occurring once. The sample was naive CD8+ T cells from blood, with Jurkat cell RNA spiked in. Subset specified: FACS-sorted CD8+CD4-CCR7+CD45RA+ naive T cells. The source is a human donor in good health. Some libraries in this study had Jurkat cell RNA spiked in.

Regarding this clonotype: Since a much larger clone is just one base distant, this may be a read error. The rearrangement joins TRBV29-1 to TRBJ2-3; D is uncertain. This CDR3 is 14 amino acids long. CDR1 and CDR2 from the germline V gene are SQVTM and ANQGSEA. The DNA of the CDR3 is TGCAGCGTCGGAACGGAGCTTCTCACAGATATGCAGTATTTT. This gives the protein CSVGTELLTDMQYF.

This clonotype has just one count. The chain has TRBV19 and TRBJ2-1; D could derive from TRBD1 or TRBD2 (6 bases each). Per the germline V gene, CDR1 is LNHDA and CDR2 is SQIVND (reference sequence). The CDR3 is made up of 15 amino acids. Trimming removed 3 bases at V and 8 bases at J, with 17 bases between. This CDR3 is CASSIAGGAIYEQFF. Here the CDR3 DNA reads TGTGCCAGTAGTATTGCCGGGGGCGCGATATATGAGCAGTTCTTC.

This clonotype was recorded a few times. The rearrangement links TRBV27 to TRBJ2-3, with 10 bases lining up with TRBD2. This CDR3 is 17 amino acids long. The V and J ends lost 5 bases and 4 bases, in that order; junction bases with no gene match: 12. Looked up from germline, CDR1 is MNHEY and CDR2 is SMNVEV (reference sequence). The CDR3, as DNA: TGTGCCAGCAGTCCTTACCCCCCTAGCGGGAGTGCAGATACGCAGTATTTT. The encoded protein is CASSPYPPSGSADTQYF.

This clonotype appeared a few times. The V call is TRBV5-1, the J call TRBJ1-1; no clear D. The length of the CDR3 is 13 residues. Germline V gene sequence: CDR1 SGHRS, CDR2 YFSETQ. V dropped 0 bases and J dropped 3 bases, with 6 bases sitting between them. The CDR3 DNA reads TGCGCCAGCAGCTTGGGACAAGACACTGAAGCTTTCTTT. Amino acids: CASSLGQDTEAFF. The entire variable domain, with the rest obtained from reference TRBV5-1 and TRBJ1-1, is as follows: KAGVTQTPRYLIKTRGQQVTLSCSPISGHRSVSWYQQTPGQGLQFLFEYFSETQRNKGNFPGRFSGRQFSNSRSEMNVSTLELGDSALYLCASSLGQDTEAFFGQGTRLTVV.